This TCR beta chain was captured in a study of identical twins. Study observations and caveats: Memory repertoires showed no such pattern, whereas abundant cord blood beta clonotypes carried fewer insertions. Sequences that were beta out-of-frame showed weaker excess twin sharing.

For this clonotype: Its specificity is unknown.

A universal primer site was added by template switching, and unique molecular identifiers were carried by the cDNA. TCRdb re-derived calls from the 5' RACE reads in MiXCR, one entry per CDR3 protein. The sample holds 510,000 or so distinct CDR3 sequences, nearly 15% seen once. This CDR3 is 14 amino acids long. The V gene's germline CDR1 is SGHKS and CDR2 YYEKEE (reference sequence). The V segment lost 2 bases and the J segment 5 bases; nucleotides outside the gene matches: 4. These data were also reused for a study on yellow fever vaccine responses in identical twins.

This TCR derives from a woman in her late teens or twenties in good health. Sequenced sample: CD4+ T cells sorted from blood. J is TRBJ2-7 and V is TRBV5-5; TRBD1 matches 10 bases. The DNA of the CDR3 is TGTGCCAGCAGCTTCAGGACAGGGGGACACGAGCAGTACTTC. Its protein product is CASSFRTGGHEQYF.